Sequencing of this T cell receptor (beta chain) was carried out in a study of blood T cell repertoires in COVID-19. Sequencing was performed with immunoSEQ multiplex PCR; in TCRdb, only in-frame clones are kept and a portion is missing. The sample comprises about 66,000 clones, approximately 90% of which are singletons, and approximately 3.6% rests with the top ten. Sequenced material: peripheral blood. The receptor's source is a man between 70 and 80 years old with acute or convalescent COVID-19.

The CDR3: CASSSRPFTVGYTF. The CDR3 nucleotides read TGTGCCAGCAGCTCCCGTCCGTTTACGGTTGGCTACACCTTC. The chain carries TRBV5-6 and TRBJ1-2; no reliable D call. The CDR3 sequence is 14 residues long. Between the trimmed V and J ends, which lost 3 bases and 7 bases, there was a span of 16 bases. Germline values: CDR1 SGHDT, CDR2 YYEEEE.